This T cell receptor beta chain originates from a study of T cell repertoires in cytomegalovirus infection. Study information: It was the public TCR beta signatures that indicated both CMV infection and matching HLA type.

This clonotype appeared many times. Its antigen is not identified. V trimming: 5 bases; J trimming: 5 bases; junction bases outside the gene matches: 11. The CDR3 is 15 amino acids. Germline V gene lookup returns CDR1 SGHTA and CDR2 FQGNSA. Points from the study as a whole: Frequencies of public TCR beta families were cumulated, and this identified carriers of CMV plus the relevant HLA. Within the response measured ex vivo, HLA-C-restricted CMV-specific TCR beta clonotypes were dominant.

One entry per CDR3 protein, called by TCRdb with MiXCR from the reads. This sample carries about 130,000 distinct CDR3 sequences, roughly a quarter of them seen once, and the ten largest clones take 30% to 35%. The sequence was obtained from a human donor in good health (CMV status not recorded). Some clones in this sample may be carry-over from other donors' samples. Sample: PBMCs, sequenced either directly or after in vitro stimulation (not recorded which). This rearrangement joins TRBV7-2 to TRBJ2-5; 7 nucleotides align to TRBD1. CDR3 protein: CASSLRQGRRETQYF. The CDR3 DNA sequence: TGTGCCAGCAGCCTAAGACAGGGAAGACGGGAGACCCAGTACTTC.